The entry below describes one T cell receptor (beta chain). Its antigen is as yet unknown. These data are taken from a study of CD8 T cells in Susac syndrome. RNA totalling 0.5 to 1 ug underwent reverse transcription with random hexamers. A multiplex approach, immunoSEQ multiplex PCR, amplified TCR beta CDR3 across 54 Vbeta and 13 Jbeta. TCRdb re-derived calls from the immunoSEQ multiplex PCR reads in MiXCR, one entry per CDR3 protein. Of roughly 200,000 distinct CDR3 sequences in the sample, almost 96% were seen once. CD8+ and CD4+ T cells taken from blood had their TCR beta sequenced. Negative isolation was applied to CD8+ and CD4+ T cells, and FACS enrichment was applied to TEMRA cells. The study's findings and limits: The study recognized that its TCR sequencing and HLA analysis covered a relatively small number of individuals.

V trimming: 4 bases; J trimming: 2 bases; junction bases outside the gene matches: 11. The CDR3 covers 18 residues. In germline, CDR1 is SGHAT, CDR2 FQNNGV. Sequencing was carried out using CD4+ T cells from PBMCs. The chain is built from TRBV11-2 and TRBJ2-3; 11 bases are shared with TRBD2. The origin of this receptor is a human donor with multiple sclerosis. The CDR3 loop reads CASSSQRLAGPNTDTQYF. DNA of the CDR3: TGTGCCAGCAGCTCCCAAAGACTAGCGGGGCCCAACACAGATACGCAGTATTTT.